A single sample gave rise to the 2 T cell receptor beta chains below, sequenced in a study of blood T cell repertoires in COVID-19. Generated by immunoSEQ multiplex PCR, the TCRdb table keeps only in-frame clones and is missing some. The sample carries a few hundred thousand clones, about 84% recorded once. Sequences were obtained from peripheral blood. The origin of the receptors is a human donor in a cohort sampled during active COVID-19.

The chain uses TRBV7-8 and TRBJ1-5; 9 bases align to TRBD1. Germline V gives CDR1 SGHVS, CDR2 FQNEAQ. Germline trimming cut 2 bases from V and 0 bases from J; bases unmatched to any gene: 11. The CDR3 runs to 19 residues. CDR3 bases: TGTGCCAGCAGCTTAAAATACCGGGACAGGGCAGATAGCAATCAGCCCCAGCATTTT. It specifies CASSLKYRDRADSNQPQHF. Drawing the rest from reference TRBV7-8 and TRBJ1-5, the complete variable domain is GAGVSQSPRYKVAKRGQDVALRCDPISGHVSLFWYQQALGQGPEFLTYFQNEAQLDKSGLPSDRFFAERPEGSVSTLKIQRTQQEDSAVYLCASSLKYRDRADSNQPQHFGDGTRLSIL.

The chain carries TRBV19 and TRBJ1-1, with 7 bases that match TRBD1. CDR1 is LNHDA and CDR2 is SQIVND in the germline V gene (reference sequence). V lost 5 bases, J lost 1 base, and 7 bases stayed unmatched. The CDR3 sequence is 15 residues long. CDR3: CASSLSGQTNTEAFF. CDR3 DNA sequence: TGTGCCAGTAGTTTATCGGGACAGACGAACACTGAAGCTTTCTTT.